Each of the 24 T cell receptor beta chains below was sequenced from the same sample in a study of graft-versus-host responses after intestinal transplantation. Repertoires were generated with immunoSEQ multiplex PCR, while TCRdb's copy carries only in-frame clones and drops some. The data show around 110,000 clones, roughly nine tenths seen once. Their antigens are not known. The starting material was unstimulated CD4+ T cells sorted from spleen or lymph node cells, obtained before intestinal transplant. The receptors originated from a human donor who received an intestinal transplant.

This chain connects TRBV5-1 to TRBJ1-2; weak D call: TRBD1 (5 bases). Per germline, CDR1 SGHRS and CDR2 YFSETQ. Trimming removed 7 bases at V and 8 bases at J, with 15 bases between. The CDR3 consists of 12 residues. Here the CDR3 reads CASGPTAGGYTF. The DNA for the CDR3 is TGCGCCAGCGGGCCGACAGCCGGGGGCTACACCTTC.

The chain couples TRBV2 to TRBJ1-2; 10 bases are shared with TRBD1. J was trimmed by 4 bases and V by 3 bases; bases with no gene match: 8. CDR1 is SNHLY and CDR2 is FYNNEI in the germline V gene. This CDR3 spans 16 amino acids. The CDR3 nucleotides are TGTGCCAGCAGTGAGCAGGGACAGGGGTTAGGCTATGGCTACACCTTC. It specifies CASSEQGQGLGYGYTF.

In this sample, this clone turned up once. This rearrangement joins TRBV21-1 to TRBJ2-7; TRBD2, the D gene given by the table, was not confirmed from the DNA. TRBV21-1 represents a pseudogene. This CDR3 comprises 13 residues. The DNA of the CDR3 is TGTGCCAGCAGCAAAGGTAGTAGCTCCGAGCAGTACTTC. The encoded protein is CASSKGSSSEQYF.

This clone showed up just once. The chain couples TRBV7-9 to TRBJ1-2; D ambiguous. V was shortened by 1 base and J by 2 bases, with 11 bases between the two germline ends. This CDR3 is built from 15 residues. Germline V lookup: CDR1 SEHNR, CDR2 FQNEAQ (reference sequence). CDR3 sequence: CASSLDGRENYGYTF. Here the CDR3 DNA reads TGTGCCAGCAGCTTAGATGGGCGGGAGAACTATGGCTACACCTTC.

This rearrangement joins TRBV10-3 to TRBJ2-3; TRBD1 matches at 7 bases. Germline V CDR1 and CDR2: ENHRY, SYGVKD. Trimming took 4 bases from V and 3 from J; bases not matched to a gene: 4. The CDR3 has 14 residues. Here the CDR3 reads CAISGGQRTDTQYF. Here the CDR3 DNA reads TGTGCCATCAGTGGGGGACAGCGTACAGATACGCAGTATTTT.

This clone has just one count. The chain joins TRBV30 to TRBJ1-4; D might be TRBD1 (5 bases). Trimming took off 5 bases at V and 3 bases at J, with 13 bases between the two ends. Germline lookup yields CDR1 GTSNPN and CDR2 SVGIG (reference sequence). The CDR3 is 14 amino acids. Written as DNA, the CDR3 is TGTGCCTGGGGCCCCGGGGGGTCTAATGAAAAACTGTTTTTT. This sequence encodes CAWGPGGSNEKLFF. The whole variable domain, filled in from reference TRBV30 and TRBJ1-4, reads SQTIHQWPATLVQPVGSPLSLECTVEGTSNPNLYWYRQAAGRGLQLLFYSVGIGQISSEVPQNLSASRPQDRQFILSSKKLLLSDSGFYLCAWGPGGSNEKLFFGSGTQLSVL.

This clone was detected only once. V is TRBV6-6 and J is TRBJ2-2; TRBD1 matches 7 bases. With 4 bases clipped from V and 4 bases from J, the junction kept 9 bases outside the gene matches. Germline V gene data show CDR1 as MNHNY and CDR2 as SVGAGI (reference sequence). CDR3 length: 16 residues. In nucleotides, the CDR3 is TGTGCCAGCAGTTCTGGGACAGCGCCCAGCACCGGGGAGCTGTTTTTT. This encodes CASSSGTAPSTGELFF.

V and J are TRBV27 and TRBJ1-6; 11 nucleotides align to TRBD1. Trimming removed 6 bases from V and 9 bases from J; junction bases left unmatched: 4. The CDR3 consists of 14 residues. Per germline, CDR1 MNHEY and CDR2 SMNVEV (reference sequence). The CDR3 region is CASRPGQGGSPLHF. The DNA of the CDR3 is TGTGCCAGCAGACCGGGACAGGGGGGTTCACCCCTCCACTTT.

The CDR3 DNA is TGTGCCAGCAGCTTAGGCGGGGTAGCTAATGAAAAACTGTTTTTT. It is translated as CASSLGGVANEKLFF. The J gene is TRBJ1-4, the V gene TRBV11-2; D remains ambiguous. The CDR3 totals 15 residues. The germline CDR1 and CDR2 sequences are SGHAT and FQNNGV. The V and J ends lost 1 base and 3 bases respectively, with 9 bases between them.

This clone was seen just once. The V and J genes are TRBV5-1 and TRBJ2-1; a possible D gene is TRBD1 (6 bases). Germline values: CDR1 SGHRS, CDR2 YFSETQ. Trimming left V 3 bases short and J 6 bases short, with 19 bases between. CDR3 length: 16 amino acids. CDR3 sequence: CASSYYRDIMGNEQFF. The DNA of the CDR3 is TGCGCCAGCAGCTATTACCGGGACATAATGGGCAATGAGCAGTTCTTC.

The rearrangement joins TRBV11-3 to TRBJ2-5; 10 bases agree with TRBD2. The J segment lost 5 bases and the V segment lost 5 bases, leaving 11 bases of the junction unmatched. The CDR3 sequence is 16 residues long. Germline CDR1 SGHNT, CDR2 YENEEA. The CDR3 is CASSQGSGGALETQYF. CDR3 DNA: TGTGCCAGCAGCCAGGGAAGCGGGGGGGCCCTGGAGACCCAGTACTTC.

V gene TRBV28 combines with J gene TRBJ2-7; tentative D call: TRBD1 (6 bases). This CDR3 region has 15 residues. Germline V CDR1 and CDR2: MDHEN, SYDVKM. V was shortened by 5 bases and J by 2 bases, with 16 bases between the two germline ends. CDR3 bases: TGTGCCAGCAGTCCAATTGGACAGAGCCCCTACGAGCAGTACTTC. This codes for CASSPIGQSPYEQYF.

The CDR3 is CASSLTLGGTSGNTIYF. CDR3 DNA sequence: TGCGCCAGCAGCTTGACGCTAGGCGGTACCTCTGGAAACACCATATATTTT. The chain employs TRBV5-1 and TRBJ1-3; no clear D gene. Looked up from germline, CDR1 is SGHRS and CDR2 is YFSETQ. The CDR3 has 17 residues. The V end was cut by 1 base, the J end by 0 bases, with 14 bases between.

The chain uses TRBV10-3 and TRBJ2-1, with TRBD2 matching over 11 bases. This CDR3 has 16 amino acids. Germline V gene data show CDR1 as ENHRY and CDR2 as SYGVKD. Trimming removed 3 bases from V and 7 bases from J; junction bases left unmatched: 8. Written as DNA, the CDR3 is TGTGCCATCAGTGATAAGACTAGCGGGGTAGGGAATGAGCAGTTCTTC. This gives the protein CAISDKTSGVGNEQFF.

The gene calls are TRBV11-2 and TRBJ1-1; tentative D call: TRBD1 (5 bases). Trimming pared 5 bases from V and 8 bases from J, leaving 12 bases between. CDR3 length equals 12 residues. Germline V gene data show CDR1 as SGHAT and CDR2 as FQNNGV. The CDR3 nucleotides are TGTGCCAGCAGCCTGGTCCGGGGGGAAGCTTTCTTT. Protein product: CASSLVRGEAFF.

CDR3 sequence: CATSRATTLHTGELFF. CDR3 nucleotides: TGTGCCACCAGCAGAGCCACTACCTTACACACCGGGGAGCTGTTTTTT. This chain links TRBV15 with TRBJ2-2; no firm D call. CDR1 is LNHNV, CDR2 YYDKDF, per germline (reference sequence). The CDR3 has 16 amino acids. The ends were cut back, 1 base at V and 3 bases at J, with 12 bases in the middle. The full variable domain, rest sourced from reference TRBV15 and TRBJ2-2, is DAMVIQNPRYQVTQFGKPVTLSCSQTLNHNVMYWYQQKSSQAPKLLFHYYDKDFNNEADTPDNFQSRRPNTSFCFLDIRSPGLGDTAMYLCATSRATTLHTGELFFGEGSRLTVL.

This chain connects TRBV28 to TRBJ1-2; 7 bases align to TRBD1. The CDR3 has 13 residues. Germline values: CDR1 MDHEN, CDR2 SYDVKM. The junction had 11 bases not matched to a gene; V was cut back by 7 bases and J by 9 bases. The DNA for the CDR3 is TGTGCCAGCACGCAGGGGGGTGTCATTAGCTACACCTTC. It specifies CASTQGGVISYTF.

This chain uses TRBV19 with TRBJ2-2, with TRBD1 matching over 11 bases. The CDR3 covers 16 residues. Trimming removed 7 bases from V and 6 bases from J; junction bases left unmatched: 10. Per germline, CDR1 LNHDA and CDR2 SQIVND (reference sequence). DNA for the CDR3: TGTGCCAGTAACCCCCGAGGACAGGGGGCGTCCGGGGAGCTGTTTTTT. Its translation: CASNPRGQGASGELFF.

The DNA for the CDR3 is TGTGCCAGTAGTATAGATGCGGCTCAGCCCCAGCATTTT. Residues: CASSIDAAQPQHF. The rearrangement links TRBV19 to TRBJ1-5, with D unclear. V shed 0 bases and J shed 6 bases, with 6 bases lying between them. This CDR3 spans 13 amino acids. Germline V lookup: CDR1 LNHDA, CDR2 SQIVND (reference sequence). Variable domain in full (rest from reference TRBV19 and TRBJ1-5): DGGITQSPKYLFRKEGQNVTLSCEQNLNHDAMYWYRQDPGQGLRLIYYSQIVNDFQKGDIAEGYSVSREKKESFPLTVTSAQKNPTAFYLCASSIDAAQPQHFGDGTRLSIL.

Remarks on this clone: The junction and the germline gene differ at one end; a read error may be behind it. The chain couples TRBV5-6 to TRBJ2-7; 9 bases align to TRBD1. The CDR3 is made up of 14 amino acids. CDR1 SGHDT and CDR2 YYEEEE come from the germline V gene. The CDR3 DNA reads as TGTGCCAGCTGCTTGGGACAGGGCCTTCGAGAGCAGTACTTC. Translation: CASCLGQGLREQYF.

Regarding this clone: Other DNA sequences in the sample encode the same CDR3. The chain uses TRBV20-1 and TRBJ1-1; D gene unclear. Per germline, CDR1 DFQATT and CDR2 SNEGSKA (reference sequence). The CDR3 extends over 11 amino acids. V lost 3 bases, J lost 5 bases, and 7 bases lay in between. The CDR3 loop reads CSASRGTEAFF. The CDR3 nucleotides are TGCAGTGCTAGCCGAGGGACTGAAGCTTTCTTT.

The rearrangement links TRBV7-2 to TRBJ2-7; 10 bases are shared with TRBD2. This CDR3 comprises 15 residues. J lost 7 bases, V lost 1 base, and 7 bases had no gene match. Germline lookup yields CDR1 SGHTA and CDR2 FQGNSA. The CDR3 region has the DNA TGTGCCAGCAGCTTAGTCGCTAGCGGGGGAACTGAGCAGTACTTC. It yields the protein CASSLVASGGTEQYF.

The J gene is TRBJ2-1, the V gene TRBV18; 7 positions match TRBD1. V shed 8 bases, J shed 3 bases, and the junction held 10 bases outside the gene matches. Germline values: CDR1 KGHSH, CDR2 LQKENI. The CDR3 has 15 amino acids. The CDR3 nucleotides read TGTGCCAGCCTCCAGGGGGTCTTCGACTACAATGAGCAGTTCTTC. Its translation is CASLQGVFDYNEQFF.

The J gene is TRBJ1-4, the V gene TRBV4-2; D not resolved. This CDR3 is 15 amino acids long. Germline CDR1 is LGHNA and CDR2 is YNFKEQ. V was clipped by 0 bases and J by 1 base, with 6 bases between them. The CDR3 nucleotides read TGTGCCAGCAGCCAAGATTGGCAAACTAATGAAAAACTGTTTTTT. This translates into CASSQDWQTNEKLFF.